This T cell receptor (beta chain) comes out of a study of cytomegalovirus exposure and HLA in healthy donors. Samples came from healthy bone marrow donors. The germline V and J ends were trimmed by 3 bases and 7 bases, with 19 bases remaining between them. This CDR3 comprises 16 residues. The germline V gene has CDR1 KGHSH and CDR2 LQKENI. The PCR had 60 Vbeta and 13 Jbeta primers. Only in-frame clones appear in the TCRdb table, and some are missing; sequencing was by immunoSEQ multiplex PCR. This table has 140,000 to 150,000 clones, 70% to 85% appearing once. The material sequenced was PBMCs. This sequence originates from a woman aged 55-70 years in good health and CMV-seropositive. This rearrangement joins TRBV18 to TRBJ2-1; D perhaps matches TRBD1 (7 bases). The CDR3: CASSPSLLTGRNEQFF. The CDR3 DNA reads as TGTGCCAGCTCACCCTCCCTTTTGACAGGGAGGAATGAGCAGTTCTTC.